The T cell receptor beta chain under discussion was sequenced for a study of somatic mutations in cytotoxic T cells in rheumatoid arthritis. Across the whole study: Flow-sorting brought some V beta antibody-stained T-cell populations to nearly 100% purity, V beta1+ cells sequenced for TCRB among them.

The CDR3 spans 16 residues. V was pared by 7 bases and J by 8 bases, with 24 bases between. The germline V gene encodes CDR1 ENHRY and CDR2 SYGVKD. As regards this clone: Its antigen remains unknown.

Overall study findings and caveats: With advancing age, CD8+ clonality climbed in rheumatoid arthritis patients but did not rise in healthy controls. The targets (antigens) of the expanded CD8+ clones were not known.

TCRdb's table, derived via immunoSEQ multiplex PCR, lists solely in-frame clones and lacks some. Of approximately 24,000 clones detected, roughly four fifths appear once; the ten largest clones hold roughly a tenth. Each population, CD4+ and CD8+ cells, was isolated by positive magnetic bead selection and checked for purity by flow cytometry. The gene calls are TRBV10-3 and TRBJ2-1, with a possible D match to TRBD2 (6 bases). The sequenced sample consisted of CD8+ T cells sorted from blood. The TCR sequence derives from a woman between 18 and 29 years old in good health. Here the CDR3 reads CAITPVFGPGVDEQFF. The CDR3 coding sequence is TGTGCCATCACCCCGGTTTTTGGCCCGGGGGTCGATGAGCAGTTCTTC.